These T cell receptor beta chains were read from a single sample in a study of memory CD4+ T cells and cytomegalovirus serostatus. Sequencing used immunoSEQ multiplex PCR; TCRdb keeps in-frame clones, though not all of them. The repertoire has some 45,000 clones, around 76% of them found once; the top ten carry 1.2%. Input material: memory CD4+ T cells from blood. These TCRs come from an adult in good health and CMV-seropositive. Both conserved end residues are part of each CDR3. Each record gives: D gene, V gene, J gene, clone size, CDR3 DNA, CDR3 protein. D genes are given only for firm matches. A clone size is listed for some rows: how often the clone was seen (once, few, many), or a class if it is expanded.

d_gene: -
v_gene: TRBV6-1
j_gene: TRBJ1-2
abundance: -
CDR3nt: TGTGCCAGCAGTGAATTGTCGAGACAGGATGTTGGCTACACCTTC
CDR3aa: CASSELSRQDVGYTF

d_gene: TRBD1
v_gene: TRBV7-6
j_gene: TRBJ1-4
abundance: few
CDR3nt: TGTGCCAGCAGCTTAGAAAGAGGGGGCACTAATGAAAAACTGTTTTTT
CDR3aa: CASSLERGGTNEKLFF

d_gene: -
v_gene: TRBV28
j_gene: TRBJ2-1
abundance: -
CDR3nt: TGTGCCAGCATAAGGTGGGGGCGATACAATGAGCAGTTCTTC
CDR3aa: CASIRWGRYNEQFF

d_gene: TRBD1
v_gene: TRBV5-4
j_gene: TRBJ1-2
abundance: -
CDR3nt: TGTGCCAGCAGACCGGGACAGGGAGGATTAGGCTACACCTTC
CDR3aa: CASRPGQGGLGYTF

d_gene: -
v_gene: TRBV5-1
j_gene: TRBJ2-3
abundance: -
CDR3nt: TGCGCCAGCAGCTTACAAGATACGCAGTATTTT
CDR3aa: CASSLQDTQYF

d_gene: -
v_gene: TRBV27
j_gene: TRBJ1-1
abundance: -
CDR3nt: TGTGCCAGCAGTGCACGACGGAAGAACACTGAAGCTTTCTTT
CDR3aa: CASSARRKNTEAFF

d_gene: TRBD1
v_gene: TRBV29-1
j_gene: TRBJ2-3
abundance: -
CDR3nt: TGCAGTTTCGACAGGGGAGGCACAGATACGCAGTATTTT
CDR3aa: CSFDRGGTDTQYF

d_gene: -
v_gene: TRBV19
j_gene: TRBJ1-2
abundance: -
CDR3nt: TGTGCAAGTACCACAGAGAACTATGGCTACACCTTC
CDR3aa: CASTTENYGYTF

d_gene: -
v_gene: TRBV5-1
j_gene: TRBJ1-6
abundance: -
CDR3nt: TGCGCCAGCAGCTTGGCGAACAGGGACATTGGCTCACCCCTCCACTTT
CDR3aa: CASSLANRDIGSPLHF

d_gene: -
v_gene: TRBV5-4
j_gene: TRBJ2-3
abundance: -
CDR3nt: TGTGCCAGCAGCCCAAGGGAAACCACAGATACGCAGTATTTT
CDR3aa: CASSPRETTDTQYF

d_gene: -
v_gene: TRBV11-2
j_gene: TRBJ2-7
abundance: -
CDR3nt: TGTGCCAGCAGCTTATCGGCACAGGGAGTCTACGAGCAGTACTTC
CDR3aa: CASSLSAQGVYEQYF

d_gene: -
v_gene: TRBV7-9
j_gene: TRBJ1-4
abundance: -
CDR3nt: TGTGCCAGCAGCTTATTCGGGGGGGAAAAACTGTTTTTT
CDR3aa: CASSLFGGEKLFF

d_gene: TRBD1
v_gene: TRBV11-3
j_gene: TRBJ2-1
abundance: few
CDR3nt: TGTGCCAGCAGCTTAGTGTCCGGGACAGGGCTGAATGAGCAGTTCTTC
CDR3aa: CASSLVSGTGLNEQFF

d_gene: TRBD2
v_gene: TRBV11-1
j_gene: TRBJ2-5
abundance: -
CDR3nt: TGTGCCAGCAGCCGCAGAACTCCCGGGACTAGGTCGGGGGAGACCCAGTACTTC
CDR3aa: CASSRRTPGTRSGETQYF

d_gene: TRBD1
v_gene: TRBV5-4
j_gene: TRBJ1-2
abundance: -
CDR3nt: TGTGCCAGCAGCAGACCGGGACAGGGTAGCGACTATGGCTACACCTTC
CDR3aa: CASSRPGQGSDYGYTF

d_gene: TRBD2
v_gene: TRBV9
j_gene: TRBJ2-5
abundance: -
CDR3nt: TGTGCCAGCAGCGTAGTTCCTAGCGGGGGGGAAGAGACCCAGTACTTC
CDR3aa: CASSVVPSGGEETQYF

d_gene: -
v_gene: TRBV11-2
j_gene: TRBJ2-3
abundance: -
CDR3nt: TGTGCCAGCAGCTTACTCGGCTCAGATACGCAGTATTTT
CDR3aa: CASSLLGSDTQYF

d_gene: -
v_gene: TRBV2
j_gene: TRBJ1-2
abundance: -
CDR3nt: TGTGCCAGCAGCAGAGCTAACTATGGCTACACCTTC
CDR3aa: CASSRANYGYTF

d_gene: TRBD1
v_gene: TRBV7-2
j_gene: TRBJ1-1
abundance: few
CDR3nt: TGTGCCAGCAGTAGACAGGGGGGGAGCACTGAAGCTTTCTTT
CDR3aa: CASSRQGGSTEAFF

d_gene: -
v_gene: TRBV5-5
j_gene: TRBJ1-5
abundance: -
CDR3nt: TGTGCCAGCAGCTTGGAGGCAGTCGATCAGCCCCAGCATTTT
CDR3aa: CASSLEAVDQPQHF

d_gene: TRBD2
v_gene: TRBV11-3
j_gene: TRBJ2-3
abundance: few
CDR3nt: TGTGCCAGCAGCTTAGGGACTAGCGGTCGCACAGATACGCAGTATTTT
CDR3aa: CASSLGTSGRTDTQYF

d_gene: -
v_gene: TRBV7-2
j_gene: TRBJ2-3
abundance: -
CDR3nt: TGTGCCAGCAGCTTAGCGGCAGGGACCACAGATACGCAGTATTTT
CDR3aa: CASSLAAGTTDTQYF

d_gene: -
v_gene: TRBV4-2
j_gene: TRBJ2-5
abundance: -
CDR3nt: TGTGCCAGCAGCCAAGATCCGACCGGGGGCGGAGAGACCCAGTACTTC
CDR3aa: CASSQDPTGGGETQYF

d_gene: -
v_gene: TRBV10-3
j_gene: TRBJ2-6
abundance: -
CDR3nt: TGTGCCACCTTCAGTCCAAGGATCTCTGGGGCCAACGTCCTGACTTTC
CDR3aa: CATFSPRISGANVLTF

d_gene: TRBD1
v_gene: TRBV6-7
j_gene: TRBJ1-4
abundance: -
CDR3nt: TGTGCCAGCAGTTGCCTTCTTAACAGGGGCGAACATGCAACTAATGAAAAACTGTTTTTT
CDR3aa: CASSCLLNRGEHATNEKLFF

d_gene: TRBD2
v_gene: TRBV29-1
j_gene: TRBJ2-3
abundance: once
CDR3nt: TGCAGCGGGCGGGGGTCCGGCACAGATACGCAGTATTTT
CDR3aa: CSGRGSGTDTQYF

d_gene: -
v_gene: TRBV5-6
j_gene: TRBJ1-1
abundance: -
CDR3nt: TGTGCCAGCAGCATACCCGGGTCCCCCCTTGCGGGCGCTGAAGCTTTCTTT
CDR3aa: CASSIPGSPLAGAEAFF

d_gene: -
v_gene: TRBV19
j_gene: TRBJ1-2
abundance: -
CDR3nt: TGTGCCAGTAGTATAGCGGAGACAGCCTATGGCTACACCTTC
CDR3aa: CASSIAETAYGYTF

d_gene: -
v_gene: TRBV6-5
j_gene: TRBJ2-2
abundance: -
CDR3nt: TGTGCCAGCCACCCGGGACCCGTAGGGGAGCTGTTTTTT
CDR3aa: CASHPGPVGELFF

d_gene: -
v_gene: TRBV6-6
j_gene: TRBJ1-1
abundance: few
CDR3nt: TGTGCCAGCAGTTACGCAGGGGCGAACACTGAAGCTTTCTTT
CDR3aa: CASSYAGANTEAFF

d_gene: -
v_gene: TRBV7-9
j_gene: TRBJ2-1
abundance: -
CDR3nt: TGTGCCAGCAGCCCTCTTGCGGTCAATGAGCAGTTCTTC
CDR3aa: CASSPLAVNEQFF

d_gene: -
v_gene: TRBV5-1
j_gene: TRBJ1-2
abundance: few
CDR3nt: TGCGCCAGCAGCTTGGTTGGCAGCTATGGCTACACCTTC
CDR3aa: CASSLVGSYGYTF

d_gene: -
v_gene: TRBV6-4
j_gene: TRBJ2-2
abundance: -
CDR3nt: TGTGCCAGCAGTGACGGGGGGGGCCGGGAGCTGTTTTTT
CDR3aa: CASSDGGGRELFF

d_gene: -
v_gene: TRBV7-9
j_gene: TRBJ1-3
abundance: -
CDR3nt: TGTGCCAGCAGCTTGGCCTCGGCCGGGGGTGCTGGAAACACCATATATTTT
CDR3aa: CASSLASAGGAGNTIYF

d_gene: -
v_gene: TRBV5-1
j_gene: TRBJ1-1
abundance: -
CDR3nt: TGCGCCAGCAGTCAGGGAGAGGGTGAAGCTTTCTTT
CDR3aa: CASSQGEGEAFF

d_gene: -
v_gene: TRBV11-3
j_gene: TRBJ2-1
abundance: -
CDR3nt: TGTGCCAGCAGCTTAGAGTCTACTGAGCAGTTCTTC
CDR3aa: CASSLESTEQFF

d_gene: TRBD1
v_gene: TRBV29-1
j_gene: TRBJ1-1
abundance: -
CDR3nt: TGCAGCGCCACGGACAGGTTAAGAGCTTTCTTT
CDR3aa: CSATDRLRAFF

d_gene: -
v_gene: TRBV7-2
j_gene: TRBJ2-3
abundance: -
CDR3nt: TGTGCCAGCAGCTTCGATTCTACGCAGTATTTT
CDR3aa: CASSFDSTQYF

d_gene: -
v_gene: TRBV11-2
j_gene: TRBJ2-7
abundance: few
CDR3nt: TGTGCCAGCAGCCAGGGGTCTTCAGGAGAGCAGTACTTC
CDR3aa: CASSQGSSGEQYF

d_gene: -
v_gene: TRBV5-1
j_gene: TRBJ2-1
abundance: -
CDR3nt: TGCGCCAGCAGCTTGGGATTACCACAGGGATACTCCTACAATGAGCAGTTCTTC
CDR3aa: CASSLGLPQGYSYNEQFF

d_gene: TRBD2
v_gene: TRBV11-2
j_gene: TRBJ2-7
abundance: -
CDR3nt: TGTGCCAGCAGCTCCGGCGGGGGGGCAGAGCAGTACTTC
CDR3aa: CASSSGGGAEQYF

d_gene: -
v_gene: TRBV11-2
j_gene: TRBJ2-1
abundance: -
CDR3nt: TGTGCCAGCAGCGCCATTCAGTATGAGCAGTTCTTC
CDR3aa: CASSAIQYEQFF

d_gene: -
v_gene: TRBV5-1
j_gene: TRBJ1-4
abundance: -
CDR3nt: TGCGCCAGCAGCTCGGACAGTTCAGAAAAACTGTTTTTT
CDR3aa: CASSSDSSEKLFF

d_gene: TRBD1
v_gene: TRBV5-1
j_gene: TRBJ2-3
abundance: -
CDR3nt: TGCGCCAGCAGCTTGGCGACAGGGGCAGATACGCAGTATTTT
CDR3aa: CASSLATGADTQYF

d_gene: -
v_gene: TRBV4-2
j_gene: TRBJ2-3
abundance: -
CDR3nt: TGTGCCAGCAGCCCCGGGTTGGACGGGGGACGCACAGATACGCAGTATTTT
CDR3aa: CASSPGLDGGRTDTQYF

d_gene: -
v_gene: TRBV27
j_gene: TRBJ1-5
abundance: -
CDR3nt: TGTGCCAGCAGTTCCACGCCGGGGGAGGAACAGCCCCAGCATTTT
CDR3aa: CASSSTPGEEQPQHF

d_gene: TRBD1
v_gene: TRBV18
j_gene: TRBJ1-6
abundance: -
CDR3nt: TGTGCCAGCTCACCATCGGTCGAGACAGGGAGCTCCTATAATTCACCCCTCCACTTT
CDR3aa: CASSPSVETGSSYNSPLHF

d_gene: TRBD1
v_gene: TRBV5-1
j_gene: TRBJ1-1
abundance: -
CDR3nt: TGCGCCAGCAGCAAAGAACAGGGGGCGGACACTGAAGCTTTCTTT
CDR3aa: CASSKEQGADTEAFF

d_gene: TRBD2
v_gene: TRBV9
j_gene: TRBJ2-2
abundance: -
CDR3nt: TGTGCCAGCAGCGTAGAAGGTAGCGGGGACACCGGGGAGCTGTTTTTT
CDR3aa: CASSVEGSGDTGELFF

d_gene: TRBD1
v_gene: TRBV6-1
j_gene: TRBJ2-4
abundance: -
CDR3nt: TGTGCCAGCCCGGGACAGGACCAAAACATTCAGTACTTC
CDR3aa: CASPGQDQNIQYF

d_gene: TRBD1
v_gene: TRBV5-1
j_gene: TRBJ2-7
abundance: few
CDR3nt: TGCGCCAGCAGCTTGGCCGACAGGGACCGCGAGCAGTACTTC
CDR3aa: CASSLADRDREQYF

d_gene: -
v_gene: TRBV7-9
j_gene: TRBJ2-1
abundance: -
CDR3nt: TGTGCCAGCAGCTTATTCTCTTCACATGAGCAGTTCTTC
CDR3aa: CASSLFSSHEQFF

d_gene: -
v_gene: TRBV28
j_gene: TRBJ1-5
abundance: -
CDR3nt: TGTGCCAGCAGCCCGGACACTATTCATCAGCCCCAGCATTTT
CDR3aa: CASSPDTIHQPQHF

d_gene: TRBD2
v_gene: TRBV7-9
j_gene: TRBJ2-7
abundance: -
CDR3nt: TGTGCCAGCAGGCCTAGCGGGGGGTCCTACGAGCAGTACTTC
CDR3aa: CASRPSGGSYEQYF

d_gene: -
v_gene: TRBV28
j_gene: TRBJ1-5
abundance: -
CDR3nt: TGTGCCAGCAGGGCTCAAGGGGGGGGTTGGGATCAGCCCCAGCATTTT
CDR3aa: CASRAQGGGWDQPQHF

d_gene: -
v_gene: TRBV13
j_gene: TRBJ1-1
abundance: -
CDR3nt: TGTGCCAGCAGCTTAGAACGGCCGAACACTGAAGCTTTCTTT
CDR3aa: CASSLERPNTEAFF

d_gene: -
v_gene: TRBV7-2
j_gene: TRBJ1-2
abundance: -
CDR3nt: TGTGCCAGCAGCTTAGCGATCAGGAACTATGGCTACACCTTC
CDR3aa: CASSLAIRNYGYTF

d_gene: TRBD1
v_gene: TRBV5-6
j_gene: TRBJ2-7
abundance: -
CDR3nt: TGTGCCAGCAGCCCCGCAGGGGGCTACGAGCAGTACTTC
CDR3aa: CASSPAGGYEQYF

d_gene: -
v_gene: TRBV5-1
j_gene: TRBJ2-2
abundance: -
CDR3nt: TGCGCCAGCAGCTTGAACAGCATTAACACCGGGGAGCTGTTTTTT
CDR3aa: CASSLNSINTGELFF